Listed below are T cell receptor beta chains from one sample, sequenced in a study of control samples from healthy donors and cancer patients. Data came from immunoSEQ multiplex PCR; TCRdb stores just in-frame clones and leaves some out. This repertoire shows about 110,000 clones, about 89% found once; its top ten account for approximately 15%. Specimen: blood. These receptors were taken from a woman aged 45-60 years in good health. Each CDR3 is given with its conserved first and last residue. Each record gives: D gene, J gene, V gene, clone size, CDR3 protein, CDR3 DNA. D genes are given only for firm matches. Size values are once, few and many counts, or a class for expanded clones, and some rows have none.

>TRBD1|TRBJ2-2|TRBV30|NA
CAGQGTGSGELFF
TGTGCCGGACAGGGTACCGGGTCCGGGGAGCTGTTTTTT
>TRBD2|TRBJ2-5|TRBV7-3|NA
CASSQGGGASETQYF
TGTGCCAGCAGCCAGGGCGGGGGGGCCTCGGAGACCCAGTACTTC
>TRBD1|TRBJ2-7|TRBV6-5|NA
CASRAPGTGDYEQYF
TGTGCCAGCAGGGCACCCGGGACAGGGGATTACGAGCAGTACTTC
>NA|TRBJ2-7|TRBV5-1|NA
CASSFPGDEQYF
TGCGCCAGCAGCTTCCCCGGGGACGAGCAGTACTTC
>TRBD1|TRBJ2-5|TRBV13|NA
CASSPQGASTQYF
TGTGCCAGCAGCCCACAGGGGGCGTCGACCCAGTACTTC
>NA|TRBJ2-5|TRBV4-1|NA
CASSQDWEETQYF
TGCGCCAGCAGCCAAGATTGGGAGGAGACCCAGTACTTC
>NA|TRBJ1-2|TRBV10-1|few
CASSLCGYTF
TGCGCCAGCAGTTTATGTGGCTACACCTTC
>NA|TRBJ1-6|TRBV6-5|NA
CASVGQSSYNSPLHF
TGTGCCAGCGTCGGCCAGAGCTCCTATAATTCACCCCTCCACTTT
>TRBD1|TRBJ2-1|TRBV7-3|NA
CASSLKGTGGYEQFF
TGTGCCAGCAGCTTAAAAGGGACAGGGGGTTACGAGCAGTTCTTC
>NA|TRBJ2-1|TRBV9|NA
CASRAGGASYNEQFF
TGTGCCAGCAGGGCCGGGGGTGCCTCCTACAATGAGCAGTTCTTC
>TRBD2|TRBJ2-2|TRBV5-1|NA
CASSLLAGGLQTGELFF
TGCGCCAGCAGCTTACTAGCGGGGGGGCTTCAGACCGGGGAGCTGTTTTTT
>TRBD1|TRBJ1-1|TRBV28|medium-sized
CASSRDRVTEAFF
TGTGCCAGCAGTAGGGACAGGGTCACTGAAGCTTTCTTT
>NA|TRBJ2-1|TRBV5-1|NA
CASSLVVGNEQFF
TGCGCCAGCAGCTTGGTAGTGGGGAATGAGCAGTTCTTC
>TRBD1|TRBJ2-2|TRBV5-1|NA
CASSSPRTGGNTGELFF
TGCGCCAGCAGCTCTCCCAGGACAGGGGGTAACACCGGGGAGCTGTTTTTT
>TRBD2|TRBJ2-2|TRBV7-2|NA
CASSLDGLAANTGELFF
TGTGCCAGCAGCTTAGACGGACTAGCAGCGAACACCGGGGAGCTGTTTTTT
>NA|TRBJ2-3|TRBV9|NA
CASSLGSTDTQYF
TGTGCCAGCAGCCTCGGGAGCACAGATACGCAGTATTTT
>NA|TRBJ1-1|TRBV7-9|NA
CASSPQQGNTEAFF
TGTGCCAGCAGCCCCCAACAGGGAAACACTGAAGCTTTCTTT
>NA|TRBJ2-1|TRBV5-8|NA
CASSFYSGDSSYNEQFF
TGTGCCAGCAGTTTTTATAGCGGGGACAGCTCCTACAATGAGCAGTTCTTC
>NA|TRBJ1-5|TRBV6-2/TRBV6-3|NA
CASSYSSWGGQPQHF
TGTGCCAGCAGTTACTCGAGTTGGGGAGGACAGCCCCAGCATTTT
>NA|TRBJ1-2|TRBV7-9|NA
CASSLGGQYGYTF
TGTGCCAGCAGCTTAGGGGGACAATATGGCTACACCTTC
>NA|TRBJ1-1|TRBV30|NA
CAWKTNTEAFF
TGTGCCTGGAAGACGAACACTGAAGCTTTCTTT
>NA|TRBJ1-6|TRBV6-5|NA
CASSSPPGPTLF
TGTGCCAGCAGTTCCCCCCCGGGACCTACGCTTTTT
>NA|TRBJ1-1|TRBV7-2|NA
CASSFNKGGTTAPSTEAFF
TGTGCCAGCAGCTTTAATAAAGGGGGTACGACCGCGCCTAGCACTGAAGCTTTCTTT
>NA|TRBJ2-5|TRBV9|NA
CASSVGDGKETQYF
TGTGCCAGCAGCGTAGGGGACGGCAAAGAGACCCAGTACTTC
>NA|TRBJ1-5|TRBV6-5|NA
CATSTRQEQPQHF
TGTGCCACCTCCACCCGGCAGGAGCAGCCCCAGCATTTT
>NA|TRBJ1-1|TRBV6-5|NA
CASRSRTANTEAFF
TGTGCCAGCAGGTCCCGGACAGCGAACACTGAAGCTTTCTTT
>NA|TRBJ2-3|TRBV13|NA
CASSPKGSDTQYF
TGTGCCAGCAGCCCCAAAGGGTCGGATACGCAGTATTTT
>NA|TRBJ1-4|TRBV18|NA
CASSRTLQQGLGEKLFF
TGTGCCAGCTCACGAACCCTTCAACAGGGACTAGGCGAAAAACTGTTTTTT
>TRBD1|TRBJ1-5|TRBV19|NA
CASSFRQGGNQPQHF
TGTGCCAGTAGTTTCCGACAGGGAGGCAATCAGCCCCAGCATTTT
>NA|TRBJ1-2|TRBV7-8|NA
CASSVSRVSYGYTF
TGTGCCAGCAGCGTGTCCAGGGTGAGCTATGGCTACACCTTC
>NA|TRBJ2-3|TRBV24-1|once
CATSGASRKLADTQYF
TGTGCCACCAGTGGTGCTAGCAGGAAACTCGCAGATACGCAGTATTTT
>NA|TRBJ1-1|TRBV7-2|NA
CASSLWVNTEAFF
TGTGCCAGCAGCCTCTGGGTGAACACTGAAGCTTTCTTT
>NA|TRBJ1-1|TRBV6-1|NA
CASGEAGISPEAFF
TGTGCCAGCGGAGAAGCAGGGATTTCGCCTGAAGCTTTCTTT
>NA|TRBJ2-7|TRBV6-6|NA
CASSGQSSYEQYF
TGTGCCAGCAGTGGACAGAGCTCCTACGAGCAGTACTTC
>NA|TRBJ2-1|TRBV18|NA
CASSPRSYNEQFF
TGTGCCAGCTCACCAAGATCCTACAATGAGCAGTTCTTC
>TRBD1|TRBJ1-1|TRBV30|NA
CARGQTTEAFF
TGTGCAAGGGGACAGACCACTGAAGCTTTCTTT
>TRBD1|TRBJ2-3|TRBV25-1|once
CASSEYRGQGPNTQYF
TGTGCCAGCAGTGAATACAGGGGACAGGGGCCAAATACGCAGTATTTT
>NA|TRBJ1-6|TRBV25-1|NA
CASSDRVGNSPLHF
TGTGCCAGCAGTGATAGGGTGGGTAATTCACCCCTCCACTTT
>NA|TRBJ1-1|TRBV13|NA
CASSSGGYTNTEAFF
TGTGCCAGCAGCTCTGGGGGCTATACGAACACTGAAGCTTTCTTT
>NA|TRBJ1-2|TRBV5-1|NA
CASSFTGGDGYTF
TGCGCCAGCAGCTTTACAGGAGGCGATGGCTACACCTTC
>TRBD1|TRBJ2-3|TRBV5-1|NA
CASSLGQGPDTQYF
TGCGCCAGCAGCTTGGGACAGGGTCCAGATACGCAGTATTTT